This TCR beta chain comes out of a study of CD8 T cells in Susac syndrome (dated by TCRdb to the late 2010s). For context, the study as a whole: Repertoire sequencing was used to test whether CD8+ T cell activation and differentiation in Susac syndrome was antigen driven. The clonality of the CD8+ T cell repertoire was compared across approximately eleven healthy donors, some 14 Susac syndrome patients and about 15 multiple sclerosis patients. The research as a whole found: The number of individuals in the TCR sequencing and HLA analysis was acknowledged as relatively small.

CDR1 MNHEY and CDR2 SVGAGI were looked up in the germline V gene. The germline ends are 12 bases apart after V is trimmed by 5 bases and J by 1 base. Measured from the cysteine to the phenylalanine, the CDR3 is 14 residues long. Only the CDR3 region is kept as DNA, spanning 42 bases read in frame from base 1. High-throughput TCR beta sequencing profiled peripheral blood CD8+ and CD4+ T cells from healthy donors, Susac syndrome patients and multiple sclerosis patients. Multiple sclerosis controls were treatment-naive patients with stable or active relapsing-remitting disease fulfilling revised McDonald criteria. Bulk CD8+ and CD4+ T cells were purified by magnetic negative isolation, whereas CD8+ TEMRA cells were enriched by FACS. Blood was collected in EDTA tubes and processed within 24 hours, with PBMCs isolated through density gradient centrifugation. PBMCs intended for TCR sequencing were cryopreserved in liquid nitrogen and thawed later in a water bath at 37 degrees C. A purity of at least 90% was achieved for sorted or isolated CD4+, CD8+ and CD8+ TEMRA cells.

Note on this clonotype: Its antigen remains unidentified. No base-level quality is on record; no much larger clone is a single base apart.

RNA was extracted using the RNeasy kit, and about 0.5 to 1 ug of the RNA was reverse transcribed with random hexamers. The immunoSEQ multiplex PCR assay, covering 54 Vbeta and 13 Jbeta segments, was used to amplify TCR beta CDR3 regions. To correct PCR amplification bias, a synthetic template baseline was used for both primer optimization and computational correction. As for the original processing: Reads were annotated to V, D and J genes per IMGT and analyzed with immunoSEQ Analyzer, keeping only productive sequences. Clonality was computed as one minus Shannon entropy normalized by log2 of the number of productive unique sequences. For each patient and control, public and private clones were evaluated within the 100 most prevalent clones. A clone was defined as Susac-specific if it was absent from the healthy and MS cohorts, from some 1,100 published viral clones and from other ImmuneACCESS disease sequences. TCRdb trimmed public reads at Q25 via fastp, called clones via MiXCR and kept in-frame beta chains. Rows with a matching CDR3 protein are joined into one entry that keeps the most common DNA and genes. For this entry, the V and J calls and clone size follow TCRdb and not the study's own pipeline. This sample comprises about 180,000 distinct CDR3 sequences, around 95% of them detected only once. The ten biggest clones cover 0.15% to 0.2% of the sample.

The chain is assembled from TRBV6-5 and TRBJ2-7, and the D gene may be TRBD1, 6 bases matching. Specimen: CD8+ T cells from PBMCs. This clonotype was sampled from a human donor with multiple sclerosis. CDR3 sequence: CASSNLGQSYEQYF. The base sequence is TGTGCCAGCAGTAACCTGGGACAATCCTACGAGCAGTACTTC.